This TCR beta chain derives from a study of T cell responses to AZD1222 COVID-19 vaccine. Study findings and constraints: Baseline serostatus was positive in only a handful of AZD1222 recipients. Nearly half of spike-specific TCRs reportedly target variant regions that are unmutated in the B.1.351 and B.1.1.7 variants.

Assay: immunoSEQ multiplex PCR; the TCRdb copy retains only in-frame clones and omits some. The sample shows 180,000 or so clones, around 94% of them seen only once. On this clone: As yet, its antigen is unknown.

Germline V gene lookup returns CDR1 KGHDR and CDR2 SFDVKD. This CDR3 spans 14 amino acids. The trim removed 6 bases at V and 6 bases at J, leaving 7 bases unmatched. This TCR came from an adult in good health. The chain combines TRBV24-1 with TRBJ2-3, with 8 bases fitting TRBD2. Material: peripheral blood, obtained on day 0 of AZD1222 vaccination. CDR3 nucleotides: TGTGCCACCAGTCTGGCGGGAGGATGGGATACGCAGTATTTT. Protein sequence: CATSLAGGWDTQYF.